The 31 T cell receptor beta chains reported below all come from one sample, sequenced in a study of OX40 agonist ivuxolimab in advanced cancers. Profiled with immunoSEQ multiplex PCR; TCRdb holds only in-frame clones, not every one. The sample shows over 15,000 clones, around 79% of them seen only once. Source: CD4+ or CD8+ T cells sorted from blood, taken in a trial of the OX40 agonist ivuxolimab. These receptors originate from an adult with an advanced solid tumor such as melanoma, head and neck, liver or kidney cancer.

This chain links TRBV19 with TRBJ2-2; D might be TRBD2 (5 bases). The ends were cut back, 7 bases at V and 0 bases at J, with 9 bases in the middle. The CDR3 spans 14 residues. Per the germline V gene, CDR1 is LNHDA and CDR2 is SQIVND (reference sequence). CDR3 region: CASTRVANTGELFF. The CDR3 DNA is TGTGCCAGTACGAGGGTTGCGAACACCGGGGAGCTGTTTTTT.

The genes are TRBV9 and TRBJ1-6; D call uncertain. With 2 bases removed from V and 14 bases from J, the gap between germline ends came to 17 bases. The CDR3 extends over 14 amino acids. In germline, CDR1 is SGDLS, CDR2 YYNGEE. The CDR3 is CASSVRDLGGTLHF. CDR3 nucleotide sequence: TGTGCCAGCAGCGTCCGTGATCTCGGTGGAACCCTCCACTTT.

This chain uses TRBV11-3 with TRBJ2-5, with a tentative D call TRBD1 (7 bases). This CDR3 is built from 15 residues. V lost 3 bases, J lost 5 bases, and 16 bases lay in between. The V gene's germline CDR1 is SGHNT and CDR2 YENEEA. For the CDR3, the DNA is TGTGCCAGCAGCTTCGGGGGCGCGACAGGGGAGACCCAGTACTTC. Translated, it gives CASSFGGATGETQYF. The variable domain in full, completed from reference TRBV11-3 and TRBJ2-5, reads EAGVVQSPRYKIIEKKQPVAFWCNPISGHNTLYWYLQNLGQGPELLIRYENEEAVDDSQLPKDRFSAERLKGVDSTLKIQPAELGDSAVYLCASSFGGATGETQYFGPGTRLLVL.

J is TRBJ2-3 and V is TRBV4-3; 9 bases fit TRBD2. There are 14 residues in the CDR3. V trimming: 3 bases; J trimming: 3 bases; junction bases outside the gene matches: 1. Germline V gene sequence: CDR1 LGHNA, CDR2 YSLEER. The CDR3 sequence: CASSQGLATDTQYF. The CDR3 DNA reads TGCGCCAGCAGCCAGGGACTAGCAACAGATACGCAGTATTTT.

CDR3 DNA sequence: TGTGCCAGCGAAGACTCTGGAAACACCATATATTTT. Translation gives CASEDSGNTIYF. V and J are TRBV9 and TRBJ1-3, with D hard to call. The CDR3 is 12 amino acids. In germline, CDR1 is SGDLS, CDR2 YYNGEE. V was shortened by 7 bases and J by 0 bases, with 5 bases between the two germline ends. Full variable domain (outside the CDR3, taken from reference TRBV9 and TRBJ1-3): DSGVTQTPKHLITATGQRVTLRCSPRSGDLSVYWYQQSLDQGLQFLIQYYNGEERAKGNILERFSAQQFPDLHSELNLSSLELGDSALYFCASEDSGNTIYFGEGSWLTVV.

The rearrangement links TRBV9 to TRBJ2-7; 10 nucleotides match TRBD1. J gave up 6 bases and V 2 bases, and 5 bases lay outside the gene matches. CDR1 SGDLS and CDR2 YYNGEE come from the germline V gene. This CDR3 spans 14 amino acids. The CDR3 loop is CASSVGTGDPEQYF. The CDR3 bases are TGTGCCAGCAGCGTCGGGACAGGGGACCCCGAGCAGTACTTC.

The chain is built from TRBV20-1 and TRBJ1-1, with D tentatively TRBD1 (5 bases). Germline V gene sequence: CDR1 DFQATT, CDR2 SNEGSKA (reference sequence). The CDR3 contains 11 residues. V was shortened by 5 bases and J by 5 bases, with 9 bases between the two germline ends. Written as DNA, the CDR3 is TGCAGTGCTCCCCAGGGTACTGAAGCTTTCTTT. It translates to CSAPQGTEAFF.

The chain couples TRBV7-8 to TRBJ1-4; D uncertain. CDR1 SGHVS and CDR2 FQNEAQ come from the germline V gene. The CDR3 loop spans 13 amino acids. The V and J ends lost 4 bases and 6 bases respectively, with 9 bases between them. For the CDR3, the DNA is TGTGCCAGCAGCTCAAGACGCGATGAAAAACTGTTTTTT. Translation: CASSSRRDEKLFF.

The rearrangement joins TRBV11-1 to TRBJ2-7; D possibly matches TRBD1 or TRBD2 (5 bases each). Germline assignment: CDR1 SGHAT and CDR2 FQDESV (reference sequence). V lost 5 bases and J lost 1, with 9 bases in between. The CDR3 extends over 13 amino acids. CDR3 nucleotide sequence: TGTGCCAGCAGCCGGGACCTTTCCTACGAGCAGTACTTC. Its protein product is CASSRDLSYEQYF.

This chain links TRBV7-2 with TRBJ1-3; unclear D gene. The V end lost 1 base, the J end lost 0 bases, and 4 bases lay between the germline ends. This CDR3 has 14 residues. Germline CDR1 reads SGHTA; CDR2 reads FQGNSA. The CDR3 region is CASSLGVSGNTIYF. CDR3 in DNA: TGTGCCAGCAGCTTAGGGGTCTCTGGAAACACCATATATTTT.

This chain links TRBV19 with TRBJ2-1; D could derive from TRBD1 or TRBD2 (6 bases each). CDR1 and CDR2 from the germline V gene are LNHDA and SQIVND (reference sequence). This CDR3 spans 13 amino acids. V was trimmed by 8 bases and J by 3 bases, leaving 11 bases between them. The CDR3 sequence is CASSGDNYNEQFF. CDR3 sequence (DNA): TGTGCCAGTTCGGGGGACAACTACAATGAGCAGTTCTTC.

The chain couples TRBV5-1 to TRBJ2-5; either TRBD1 or TRBD2 may fit D (5 bases each). The J call may be wrong; the DNA end is better matched by TRBJ2-7. Germline V gives CDR1 SGHRS, CDR2 YFSETQ. This CDR3 has 13 residues. CDR3 bases: TGCGCCAGCAGCTCCGGGACGGGCTACGAGCAGTACTTC. It encodes CASSSGTGYEQYF.

CDR3 sequence (DNA): TGCGCCAGCAGCCAAAGCCTGGGAAAAGGAGAGACCCAGTACTTC. Protein sequence: CASSQSLGKGETQYF. The V call is TRBV4-3, the J call TRBJ2-5; D ambiguous. V was cut by 2 bases and J by 4 bases, with 14 bases left in between. Germline CDR1 is LGHNA and CDR2 is YSLEER. The CDR3 extends over 15 amino acids.

This rearrangement joins TRBV4-1 to TRBJ2-2; D might be TRBD1 or TRBD2, each matching 5 bases. This CDR3 has 14 amino acids. Deletions cut 1 base from V and 6 bases from J, with 9 bases between. The germline V gene has CDR1 MGHRA and CDR2 YSYEKL. The CDR3 is CASSQVEGSGELFF. DNA of the CDR3: TGCGCCAGCAGCCAAGTTGAGGGGTCCGGGGAGCTGTTTTTT.

The J gene is TRBJ2-7, the V gene TRBV10-2; 8 bases match TRBD2. The V gene end was trimmed by 8 bases and the J gene end by 2 bases; junction bases not matched to a gene: 14. The germline gives CDR1 WSHSY, CDR2 SAAADI. The CDR3 spans 16 residues. This chain's CDR3 is CASLASGGRLPYEQYF. CDR3 in DNA: TGCGCCAGCTTGGCCAGCGGGGGCCGCTTACCCTACGAGCAGTACTTC.

The CDR3 nucleotides read TGTGCCAGCAGCTTACATGAGAGGGGCTACACCTTC. Translating gives CASSLHERGYTF. The chain carries TRBV5-4 and TRBJ1-2, with unresolved D. The germline gives CDR1 SGHNT, CDR2 YYREEE (reference sequence). Trimming removed 2 bases from V and 8 bases from J, with 10 bases in between. The CDR3 spans 12 residues.

This chain joins TRBV11-2 and TRBJ2-1, with 7 bases aligning to TRBD2. V lost 1 base and J lost 1; bases outside the gene matches: 4. Germline V gene lookup returns CDR1 SGHAT and CDR2 FQNNGV. The CDR3 runs to 16 residues. CDR3 sequence: CASSLGAGPSYNEQFF. The CDR3 DNA reads as TGTGCCAGCAGCTTAGGAGCGGGACCTTCCTACAATGAGCAGTTCTTC.

This chain joins TRBV6-5 and TRBJ2-7; D call uncertain. The CDR3 spans 15 residues. V lost 0 bases and J lost 1, with 10 bases in between. The germline V gene has CDR1 MNHEY and CDR2 SVGAGI. Written as DNA, the CDR3 is TGTGCCAGCAGTTACTCGACGGGTCCTTCCTACGAGCAGTACTTC. Protein product: CASSYSTGPSYEQYF.

This sequence joins TRBV9 and TRBJ1-5, with D maybe TRBD1 (6 bases). The CDR3 contains 14 residues. The germline CDR1 and CDR2 sequences are SGDLS and YYNGEE. The V end lost 4 bases, the J end lost 1 base, and 9 bases lay between the germline ends. The CDR3 loop is CASSTDRSNQPQHF. The CDR3 DNA follows: TGTGCCAGCAGCACTGACAGGAGCAATCAGCCCCAGCATTTT.

The chain recombines TRBV7-8 with TRBJ2-1; D assignment may be TRBD1 or TRBD2 (5 bases each). This CDR3 comprises 16 residues. Trimming took off 7 bases at V and 12 bases at J, with 28 bases between the two ends. CDR1 and CDR2 from the germline V gene are SGHVS and FQNEAQ. The CDR3 region has the DNA TGTGCCAGCACTCGAACGCTTGGGGGAACAACCTCGCCGCAGTTCTTC. This translates into CASTRTLGGTTSPQFF.

This sequence joins TRBV7-8 and TRBJ1-3; D call uncertain. The CDR3 runs 14 residues. Trimming pared 3 bases from V and 2 bases from J, leaving 8 bases between. Per the germline V gene, CDR1 is SGHVS and CDR2 is FQNEAQ. The DNA for the CDR3 is TGTGCCAGCAGCTTTGGTAACACTGGAAACACCATATATTTT. This gives the protein CASSFGNTGNTIYF.

The V and J genes are TRBV7-3 and TRBJ2-7; perhaps TRBD1 as D (5 bases). CDR1 and CDR2 (germline): SGHTA, FQGTGA. The CDR3 has 15 residues. Deletions cut 6 bases from V and 1 base from J, with 16 bases between. Here the CDR3 reads CASSPYPGPSYEQYF. The CDR3 nucleotides read TGTGCCAGCAGTCCATACCCAGGGCCGTCCTACGAGCAGTACTTC.

Regarding this clone: The junction and the germline gene differ at one end; a read error may be behind it. The rearrangement links TRBV7-2 to TRBJ2-7; 7 bases are shared with TRBD1. The CDR3 covers 17 residues. Germline V gives CDR1 SGHTA, CDR2 FQGNSA. The chain's CDR3 is CASSQDPPGTVSYEQYF. The CDR3 DNA reads as TGCGCCAGCAGCCAAGATCCTCCCGGGACAGTATCCTACGAGCAGTACTTC.

The chain uses TRBV5-1 and TRBJ1-5; D gene unclear. V was pared by 0 bases and J by 14 bases, with 15 bases between. The CDR3 is 13 residues long. The germline V gene has CDR1 SGHRS and CDR2 YFSETQ. Written as DNA, the CDR3 is TGCGCCAGCAGCTTGGAAAACGAACCAAGAAAGCATTTT. Protein product: CASSLENEPRKHF.

V gene TRBV19 combines with J gene TRBJ1-1; D is unresolved. V was pared by 3 bases and J by 4 bases, with 12 bases between. Germline V gene sequence: CDR1 LNHDA, CDR2 SQIVND (reference sequence). The length of the CDR3 is 14 residues. The CDR3 DNA reads TGTGCCAGTAGTATGGTAGGTCAGATCACTGAAGCTTTCTTT. Encoded protein: CASSMVGQITEAFF. The variable domain in full, completed from reference TRBV19 and TRBJ1-1, reads DGGITQSPKYLFRKEGQNVTLSCEQNLNHDAMYWYRQDPGQGLRLIYYSQIVNDFQKGDIAEGYSVSREKKESFPLTVTSAQKNPTAFYLCASSMVGQITEAFFGQGTRLTVV.

This clone was observed a handful of times. V usage is TRBV7-9 and J usage is TRBJ2-3; no firm D call. CDR1 SEHNR and CDR2 FQNEAQ come from the germline V gene (reference sequence). Between the trimmed V and J ends, which lost 8 bases and 0 bases, there was a span of 6 bases. The CDR3 totals 12 residues. CDR3 coding DNA: TGTGCCAGCGAAAGGAGCACAGATACGCAGTATTTT. It encodes CASERSTDTQYF.

The chain uses TRBV19 and TRBJ1-1; D is perhaps TRBD1 (6 bases). Trimming cost V 4 bases and J 7 bases, with 19 bases left between them. This CDR3 contains 15 residues. Germline values: CDR1 LNHDA, CDR2 SQIVND (reference sequence). The CDR3 region is CASSTDYRDGSEAFF. As DNA, the CDR3 is TGTGCCAGTAGTACCGACTACAGGGACGGTAGTGAAGCTTTCTTT.

This sequence joins TRBV5-1 and TRBJ2-2; no definite D call. V was trimmed by 0 bases and J by 7 bases, leaving 10 bases between them. The CDR3 extends over 14 amino acids. Germline V gives CDR1 SGHRS, CDR2 YFSETQ. The CDR3 DNA follows: TGCGCCAGCAGCTTGGGGCTAAACGGCGGGGAGCTGTTTTTT. Residues: CASSLGLNGGELFF. Using reference TRBV5-1 and TRBJ2-2 for the parts outside the CDR3, the full variable domain is KAGVTQTPRYLIKTRGQQVTLSCSPISGHRSVSWYQQTPGQGLQFLFEYFSETQRNKGNFPGRFSGRQFSNSRSEMNVSTLELGDSALYLCASSLGLNGGELFFGEGSRLTVL.

This clone is medium-sized within its sample. The J gene is TRBJ2-2, the V gene TRBV4-1; D is unclear. Trimming pared 6 bases from V and 2 bases from J, leaving 7 bases between. The CDR3 is made up of 13 amino acids. The germline CDR1 and CDR2 sequences are MGHRA and YSYEKL. CDR3 sequence (DNA): TGCGCCAGCAGTTACATAAACACCGGGGAGCTGTTTTTT. It is translated as CASSYINTGELFF.

J is TRBJ1-1 and V is TRBV4-1; D not resolved. From germline, CDR1 is MGHRA and CDR2 YSYEKL. The CDR3 runs to 13 residues. With 1 base removed from V and 4 bases from J, the gap between germline ends came to 7 bases. CDR3 amino acids: CASSQGEGTEAFF. The CDR3 DNA reads as TGCGCCAGCAGCCAAGGGGAAGGCACTGAAGCTTTCTTT.

The V gene is TRBV7-9, the J gene TRBJ2-7, with D possibly being TRBD1 (5 bases). Germline loops: CDR1 SEHNR, CDR2 FQNEAQ (reference sequence). V lost 5 bases and J lost 0, with 14 bases in between. This CDR3 region has 15 residues. CDR3: CASSPPDTSSYEQYF. The CDR3 DNA sequence: TGTGCCAGCAGCCCCCCGGACACAAGCTCCTACGAGCAGTACTTC.